A selection of T cell receptor beta chains follows, all from one sample in a study of blood T cell repertoires in COVID-19. Method: immunoSEQ multiplex PCR; TCRdb's copy keeps in-frame clones and lacks some. Here the sample spans approximately 110,000 clones, 81% being singletons. Sequencing was carried out using peripheral blood. The receptor source for this set is a man aged 50 to 59 with acute or convalescent COVID-19. Both conserved end residues are part of each CDR3. D genes are given only for firm matches. Clone size, where shown, is once, few, many, or a class for clones that have expanded.

v_call	d_call	clone_size	j_call	cdr3_length	cdr3_aa	cdr3_nt
TRBV19	.	.	TRBJ1-2	14	CASTSAGLLDGYTF	TGTGCCAGTACTTCTGCAGGCCTCCTCGATGGCTACACCTTC
TRBV7-9	.	.	TRBJ1-5	13	CASSLNWNQPQHF	TGTGCCAGCAGCTTAAACTGGAATCAGCCCCAGCATTTT
TRBV5-4	TRBD1	.	TRBJ1-5	15	CASSTGVDPNQPQHF	TGTGCCAGCAGCACAGGGGTCGACCCCAATCAGCCCCAGCATTTT
TRBV2	.	.	TRBJ2-6	15	CASSEEFSGANVLTF	TGTGCCAGCAGTGAGGAGTTCTCTGGGGCCAACGTCCTGACTTTC
TRBV27	TRBD1	.	TRBJ1-5	14	CASRTGGINQPQHF	TGTGCCAGTAGGACAGGGGGGATCAATCAGCCCCAGCATTTT
TRBV5-1	.	.	TRBJ1-2	12	CARAPRDIGYTF	TGCGCCAGGGCCCCCCGAGACATAGGCTACACCTTC
TRBV9	TRBD1	few	TRBJ1-1	19	CASSAKLLSDRGENTEAFF	TGTGCCAGCAGCGCCAAACTTCTGTCGGACAGGGGGGAGAACACTGAAGCTTTCTTT
TRBV19	.	.	TRBJ1-1	15	CASTTKEGWNTEAFF	TGTGCCAGTACGACAAAGGAGGGATGGAACACTGAAGCTTTCTTT
TRBV5-1	TRBD1	.	TRBJ1-4	15	CASSSEGAPRAKLFF	TGCGCCAGCAGCTCGGAGGGGGCGCCGAGGGCAAAACTGTTTTTT
TRBV15	.	.	TRBJ2-3	12	CATSRAGSSQYF	TGTGCCACCAGCAGAGCAGGGTCATCGCAGTATTTT
TRBV20-1	.	.	TRBJ1-2	11	CSATIQSGYTF	TGCAGTGCGACGATACAGTCGGGCTACACCTTC
TRBV6-5	TRBD1	.	TRBJ1-1	14	CASSYSTGRTEAFF	TGTGCCAGCAGTTACTCGACAGGGAGAACTGAAGCTTTCTTT
TRBV13	.	.	TRBJ1-1	16	CASSLGGGRSWAEAFF	TGTGCCAGCAGCTTAGGGGGCGGGAGATCCTGGGCTGAAGCTTTCTTT
TRBV5-6	.	.	TRBJ1-5	16	CASSLAGGRGNQPQHF	TGTGCCAGCAGCTTGGCCGGGGGGCGCGGAAATCAGCCCCAGCATTTT
TRBV15	.	.	TRBJ1-1	17	CATSRQEAIPMNTEAFF	TGTGCCACCAGCAGACAGGAAGCAATTCCCATGAACACTGAAGCTTTCTTT
TRBV5-6	.	.	TRBJ2-2	14	CASSYDRNTGELFF	TGTGCCAGCAGCTATGACAGGAACACCGGGGAGCTGTTTTTT
TRBV5-1	.	.	TRBJ1-1	13	CASSSEMNTEAFF	TGCGCCAGCAGCTCTGAGATGAACACTGAAGCTTTCTTT
TRBV4-1	.	few	TRBJ1-1	14	CASSHLAPGTEAFF	TGCGCCAGCAGCCACCTCGCGCCGGGTACTGAAGCTTTCTTT
TRBV11-2	.	.	TRBJ1-3	14	CASSLGSRGNTIYF	TGTGCCAGCAGCTTAGGTTCCAGGGGAAACACCATATATTTT
TRBV28	.	.	TRBJ1-3	17	CASSLGTQGFSGNTIYF	TGTGCCAGCAGTTTAGGAACCCAGGGGTTTTCTGGAAACACCATATATTTT
TRBV15	TRBD1	.	TRBJ1-2	17	CATRITPGQGKYYGYTF	TGTGCCACCAGAATAACGCCTGGACAGGGCAAATACTATGGCTACACCTTC
TRBV19	.	.	TRBJ2-1	15	CASSIAASSYNEQFF	TGTGCCAGTAGTATCGCAGCTAGCTCCTACAATGAGCAGTTCTTC
TRBV6-2/TRBV6-3	TRBD1	.	TRBJ1-5	14	CASSYKGANQPQHF	TGTGCCAGCAGTTACAAGGGGGCTAATCAGCCCCAGCATTTT
TRBV27	TRBD1	.	TRBJ1-5	18	CASSLSKPGQGGSQPQHF	TGTGCCAGCAGTTTATCGAAGCCGGGACAGGGGGGAAGTCAGCCCCAGCATTTT
TRBV7-8	.	few	TRBJ1-5	14	CASSLVTVNGPQHF	TGTGCCAGCAGCTTAGTAACGGTCAACGGGCCCCAGCATTTT
TRBV27	.	.	TRBJ1-5	14	CASSPTPGNQPQHF	TGTGCCAGCAGTCCCACCCCGGGCAATCAGCCCCAGCATTTT
TRBV30	.	.	TRBJ1-5	13	CAWSLQGGQPQHF	TGTGCCTGGAGTCTGCAGGGAGGTCAGCCCCAGCATTTT
TRBV5-6	TRBD1	.	TRBJ2-7	14	CASSRDRGKYEQYF	TGTGCCAGCAGCCGCGACAGGGGGAAGTACGAGCAGTACTTC
TRBV3-1/TRBV3-2	.	.	TRBJ1-2	14	CASSPDGGGYGYTF	TGTGCCAGCAGTCCCGACGGGGGGGGCTATGGCTACACCTTC
TRBV5-1	.	.	TRBJ1-2	14	CASSLPGPQYGYTF	TGCGCCAGCAGCTTGCCAGGGCCACAGTATGGCTACACCTTC
TRBV6-5	.	.	TRBJ2-5	11	CASSFEGTQYF	TGTGCCAGCTCCTTCGAGGGGACCCAGTACTTC
TRBV6-5	TRBD1	once	TRBJ1-4	12	CANLTGLEKLFF	TGTGCCAATCTGACAGGGCTGGAAAAACTGTTTTTT
TRBV5-1	TRBD2	.	TRBJ2-3	14	CASSLGTSARTQYF	TGCGCCAGCAGCCTTGGGACTAGCGCACGTACGCAGTATTTT
TRBV9	.	.	TRBJ1-3	14	CASSVGSSGNTIYF	TGTGCCAGCAGCGTTGGGAGCTCTGGAAACACCATATATTTT
TRBV28	.	.	TRBJ1-3	16	CASSDIDRLAGNTIYF	TGTGCCAGCAGCGACATCGACAGGTTAGCTGGAAACACCATATATTTT
TRBV9	.	.	TRBJ1-3	14	CASSVGSKGNTIYF	TGTGCCAGCAGCGTAGGCAGTAAAGGAAACACCATATATTTT
TRBV5-1	.	few	TRBJ1-1	13	CASRLTENTEAFF	TGCGCCAGCAGACTGACAGAGAACACTGAAGCTTTCTTT
TRBV10-3	.	few	TRBJ1-4	12	CAVGQSDEKLFF	TGTGCCGTCGGACAGTCGGATGAAAAACTGTTTTTT
TRBV6-5	.	.	TRBJ1-5	15	CASSPGEGGHQPQHF	TGTGCCAGCAGTCCCGGGGAGGGGGGGCATCAGCCCCAGCATTTT
TRBV6-2/TRBV6-3	TRBD1	few	TRBJ1-2	16	CASSYSSNRGFDGYTF	TGTGCCAGCAGTTACTCGTCGAACAGGGGTTTTGATGGCTACACCTTC
TRBV2	.	few	TRBJ1-4	15	CASRPLRGDGEKLFF	TGTGCCAGCAGACCCCTCAGAGGCGACGGTGAAAAACTGTTTTTT
TRBV5-5	.	once	TRBJ1-1	14	CASSLRTANTEAFF	TGTGCCAGCAGCTTAAGGACAGCAAACACTGAAGCTTTCTTT
TRBV5-6	TRBD1	.	TRBJ1-2	15	CASSFSPTGDYGYTF	TGTGCCAGCAGCTTTTCCCCGACAGGGGACTATGGCTACACCTTC
TRBV10-2	TRBD1	.	TRBJ1-2	17	CASSETGQGAGNYGYTF	TGCGCCAGCAGTGAGACGGGACAGGGGGCCGGAAACTATGGCTACACCTTC
TRBV4-1	TRBD1	.	TRBJ2-2	15	CASRPYDRGPGELFF	TGCGCCAGCAGACCCTACGACAGGGGGCCCGGGGAGCTGTTTTTT
TRBV28	.	.	TRBJ1-2	13	CASTVDSNYGYTF	TGTGCCAGCACCGTCGACAGCAACTATGGCTACACCTTC
TRBV5-8	TRBD1	.	TRBJ2-2	15	CASSARTGGTGELFF	TGTGCCAGCAGCGCACGGACAGGGGGCACCGGGGAGCTGTTTTTT
TRBV19	TRBD1	.	TRBJ2-4	16	CASSPPPTGTANIQYF	TGTGCCAGTAGTCCCCCCCCAACTGGGACAGCCAACATTCAGTACTTC
TRBV5-8	TRBD1	once	TRBJ1-5	16	CASSLAQGQGPQPQHF	TGTGCCAGCAGCTTGGCCCAGGGACAGGGGCCCCAGCCCCAGCATTTT
TRBV11-2	.	.	TRBJ1-1	16	CASSSIRGERNTEAFF	TGTGCCAGCAGCTCCATCAGGGGAGAGAGGAACACTGAAGCTTTCTTT
TRBV4-1	TRBD1	.	TRBJ1-3	17	CASSQVIGDSSGNTIYF	TGCGCCAGCAGCCAAGTGATCGGGGACAGCTCTGGAAACACCATATATTTT
TRBV15	TRBD1	few	TRBJ1-5	16	CATSRDQRGRGQPQHF	TGTGCCACCAGCAGAGATCAGAGGGGGCGAGGTCAGCCCCAGCATTTT
TRBV21-1	.	.	TRBJ2-3	16	CASSKGPGERADTQYF	TGTGCCAGCAGCAAAGGTCCAGGGGAAAGGGCAGATACGCAGTATTTT
TRBV28	TRBD1	.	TRBJ1-6	15	CASSLQGSYNSPLHF	TGTGCCAGCAGCCTACAGGGGTCCTATAATTCACCCCTCCACTTT
TRBV28	.	.	TRBJ1-4	16	CASRGGINLGREKLFF	TGTGCCAGCAGGGGGGGGATTAACCTCGGAAGGGAAAAACTGTTTTTT
TRBV2	.	.	TRBJ2-2	15	CASSEAGADTGELFF	TGTGCCAGCAGTGAAGCAGGGGCCGACACCGGGGAGCTGTTTTTT
TRBV28	.	.	TRBJ1-2	14	CASSGRGLGYGYTF	TGTGCCAGCAGTGGCAGGGGATTGGGGTATGGCTACACCTTC